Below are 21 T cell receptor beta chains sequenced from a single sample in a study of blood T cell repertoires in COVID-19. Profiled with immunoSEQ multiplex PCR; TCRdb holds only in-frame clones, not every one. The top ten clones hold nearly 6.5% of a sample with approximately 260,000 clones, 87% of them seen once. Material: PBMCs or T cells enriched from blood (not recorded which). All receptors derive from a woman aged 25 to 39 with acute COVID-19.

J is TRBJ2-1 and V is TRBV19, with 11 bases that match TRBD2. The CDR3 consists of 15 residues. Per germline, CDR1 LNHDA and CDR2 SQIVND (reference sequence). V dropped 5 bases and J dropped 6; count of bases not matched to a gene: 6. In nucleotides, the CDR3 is TGTGCCAGTAGTTTTGCTAGCGGGAGGTTCAATGAGCAGTTCTTC. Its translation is CASSFASGRFNEQFF.

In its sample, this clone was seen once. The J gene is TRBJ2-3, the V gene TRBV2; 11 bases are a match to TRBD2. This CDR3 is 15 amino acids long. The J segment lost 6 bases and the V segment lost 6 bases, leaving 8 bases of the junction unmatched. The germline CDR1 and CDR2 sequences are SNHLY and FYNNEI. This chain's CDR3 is CASRISGRASDTQYF. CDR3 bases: TGTGCCAGCAGGATTAGCGGGAGGGCCTCGGATACGCAGTATTTT.

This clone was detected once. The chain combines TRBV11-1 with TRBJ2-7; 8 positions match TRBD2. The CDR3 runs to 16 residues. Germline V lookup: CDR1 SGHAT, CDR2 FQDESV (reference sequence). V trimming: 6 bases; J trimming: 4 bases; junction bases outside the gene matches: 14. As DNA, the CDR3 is TGTGCCAGCAGTAAAAACGCGAGGATAGCGGGGTACGAGCAGTACTTC. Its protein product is CASSKNARIAGYEQYF. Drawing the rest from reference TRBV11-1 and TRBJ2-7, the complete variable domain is EAEVAQSPRYKITEKSQAVAFWCDPISGHATLYWYRQILGQGPELLVQFQDESVVDDSQLPKDRFSAERLKGVDSTLKIQPAELGDSAMYLCASSKNARIAGYEQYFGPGTRLTVT.

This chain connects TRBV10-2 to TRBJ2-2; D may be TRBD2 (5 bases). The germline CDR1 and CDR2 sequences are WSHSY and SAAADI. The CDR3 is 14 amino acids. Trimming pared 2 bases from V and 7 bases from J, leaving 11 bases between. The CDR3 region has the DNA TGCGCCAGCAGTGAGGGGCCCGGGGACGGGGAGCTGTTTTTT. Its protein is CASSEGPGDGELFF.

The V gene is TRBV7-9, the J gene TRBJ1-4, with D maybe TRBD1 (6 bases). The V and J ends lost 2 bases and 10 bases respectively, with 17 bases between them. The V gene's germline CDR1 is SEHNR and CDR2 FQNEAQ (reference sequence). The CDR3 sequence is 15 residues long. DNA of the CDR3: TGTGCCAGCAGCTTAAATGTCAGGACAGAGGGAAAACTGTTTTTT. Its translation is CASSLNVRTEGKLFF.

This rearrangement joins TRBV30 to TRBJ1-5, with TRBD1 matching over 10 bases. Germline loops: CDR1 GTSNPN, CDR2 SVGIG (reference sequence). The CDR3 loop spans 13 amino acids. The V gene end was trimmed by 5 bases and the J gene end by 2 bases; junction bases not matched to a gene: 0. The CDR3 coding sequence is TGTGCCTGGGGGACAGGGGGCAATCAGCCCCAGCATTTT. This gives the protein CAWGTGGNQPQHF. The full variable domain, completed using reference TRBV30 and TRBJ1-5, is SQTIHQWPATLVQPVGSPLSLECTVEGTSNPNLYWYRQAAGRGLQLLFYSVGIGQISSEVPQNLSASRPQDRQFILSSKKLLLSDSGFYLCAWGTGGNQPQHFGDGTRLSIL.

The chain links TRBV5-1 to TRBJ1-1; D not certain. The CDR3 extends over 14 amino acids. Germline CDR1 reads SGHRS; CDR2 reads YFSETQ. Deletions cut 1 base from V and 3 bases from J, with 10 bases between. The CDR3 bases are TGCGCCAGCAGCTTGCAGGACTTGGACACTGAAGCTTTCTTT. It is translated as CASSLQDLDTEAFF.

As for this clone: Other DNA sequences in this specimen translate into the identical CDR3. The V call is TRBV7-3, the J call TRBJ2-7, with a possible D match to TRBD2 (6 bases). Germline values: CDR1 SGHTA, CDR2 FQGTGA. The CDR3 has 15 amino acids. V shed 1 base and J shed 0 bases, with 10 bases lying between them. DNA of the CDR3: TGTGCCAGCAGCTTAAGGGCGGGGAGCTCCTACGAGCAGTACTTC. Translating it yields CASSLRAGSSYEQYF. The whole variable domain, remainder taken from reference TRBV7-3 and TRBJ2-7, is GAGVSQTPSNKVTEKGKYVELRCDPISGHTALYWYRQSLGQGPEFLIYFQGTGAADDSGLPNDRFFAVRPEGSVSTLKIQRTERGDSAVYLCASSLRAGSSYEQYFGPGTRLTVT.

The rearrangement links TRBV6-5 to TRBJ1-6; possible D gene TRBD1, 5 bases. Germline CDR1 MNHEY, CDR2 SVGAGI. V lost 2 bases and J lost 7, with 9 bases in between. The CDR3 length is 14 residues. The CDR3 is CASSYETANSPLHF. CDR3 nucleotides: TGTGCCAGCAGTTACGAGACAGCCAATTCACCCCTCCACTTT.

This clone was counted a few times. CDR3 in DNA: TGTGCCAGCAGTTATGCGGGCGCTGGCACTGAAGCTTTCTTT. Translated, it gives CASSYAGAGTEAFF. This chain uses TRBV6-2 or TRBV6-3 with TRBJ1-1; D unresolved. The V gene's germline CDR1 is MNHEY and CDR2 SVGEGT. The CDR3 is 14 amino acids. Trimming took 3 bases from V and 4 from J, leaving 12 bases between them.

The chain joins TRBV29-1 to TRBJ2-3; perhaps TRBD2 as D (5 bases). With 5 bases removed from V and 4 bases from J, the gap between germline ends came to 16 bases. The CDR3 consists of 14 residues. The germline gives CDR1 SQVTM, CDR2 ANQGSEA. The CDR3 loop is CSVFSGFQADTQYF. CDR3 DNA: TGCAGCGTTTTTTCGGGATTTCAAGCAGATACGCAGTATTTT.

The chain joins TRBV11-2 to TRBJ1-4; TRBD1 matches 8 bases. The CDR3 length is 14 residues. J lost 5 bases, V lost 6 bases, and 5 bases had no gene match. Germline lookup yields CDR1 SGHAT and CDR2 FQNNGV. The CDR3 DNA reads TGTGCCAGCAGACTCGACAGGGGAAATGAAAAACTGTTTTTT. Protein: CASRLDRGNEKLFF. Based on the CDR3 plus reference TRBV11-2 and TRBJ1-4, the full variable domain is EAGVAQSPRYKIIEKRQSVAFWCNPISGHATLYWYQQILGQGPKLLIQFQNNGVVDDSQLPKDRFSAERLKGVDSTLKIQPAKLEDSAVYLCASRLDRGNEKLFFGSGTQLSVL.

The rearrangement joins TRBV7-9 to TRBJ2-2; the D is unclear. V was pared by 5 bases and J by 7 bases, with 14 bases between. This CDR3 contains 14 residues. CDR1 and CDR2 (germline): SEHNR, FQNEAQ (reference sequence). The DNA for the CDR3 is TGTGCCAGCAGCCCCCTTGGGCTGGACGGGGAGCTGTTTTTT. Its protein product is CASSPLGLDGELFF.

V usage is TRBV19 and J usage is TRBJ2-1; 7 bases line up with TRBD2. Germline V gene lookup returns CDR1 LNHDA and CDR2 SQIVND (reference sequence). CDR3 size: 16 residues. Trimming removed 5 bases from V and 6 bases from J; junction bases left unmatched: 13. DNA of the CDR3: TGTGCCAGTAGTCTATCCGGGACTATCCCGGCCAATGAGCAGTTCTTC. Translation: CASSLSGTIPANEQFF. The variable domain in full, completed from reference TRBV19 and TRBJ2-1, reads DGGITQSPKYLFRKEGQNVTLSCEQNLNHDAMYWYRQDPGQGLRLIYYSQIVNDFQKGDIAEGYSVSREKKESFPLTVTSAQKNPTAFYLCASSLSGTIPANEQFFGPGTRLTVL.

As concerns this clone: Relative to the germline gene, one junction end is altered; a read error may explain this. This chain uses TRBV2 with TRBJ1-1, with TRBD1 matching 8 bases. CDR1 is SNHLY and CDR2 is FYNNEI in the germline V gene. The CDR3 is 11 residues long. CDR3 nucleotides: TGTGCCAGCAGTGGACAGGGGTTGAGGGAGTTT. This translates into CASSGQGLREF.

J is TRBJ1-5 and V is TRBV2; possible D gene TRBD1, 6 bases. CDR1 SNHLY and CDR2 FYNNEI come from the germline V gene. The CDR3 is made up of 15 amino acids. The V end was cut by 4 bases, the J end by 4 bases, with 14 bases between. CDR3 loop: CASSVQGQSNQPQHF. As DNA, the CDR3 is TGTGCCAGCAGTGTACAGGGCCAAAGTAATCAGCCCCAGCATTTT.

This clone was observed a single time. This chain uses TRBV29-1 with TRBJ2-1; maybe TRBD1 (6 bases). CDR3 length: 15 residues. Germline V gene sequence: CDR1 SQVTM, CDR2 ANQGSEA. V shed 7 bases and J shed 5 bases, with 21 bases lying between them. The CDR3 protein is CSAPKTGTPDNEQFF. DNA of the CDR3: TGCAGCGCCCCTAAAACCGGGACACCTGACAATGAGCAGTTCTTC.

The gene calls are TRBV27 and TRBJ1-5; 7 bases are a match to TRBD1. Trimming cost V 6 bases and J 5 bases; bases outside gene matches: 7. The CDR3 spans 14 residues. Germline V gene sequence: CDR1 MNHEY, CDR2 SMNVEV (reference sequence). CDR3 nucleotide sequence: TGTGCCAGCAGCCTCGACAGGGACGATCAGCCCCAGCATTTT. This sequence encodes CASSLDRDDQPQHF.

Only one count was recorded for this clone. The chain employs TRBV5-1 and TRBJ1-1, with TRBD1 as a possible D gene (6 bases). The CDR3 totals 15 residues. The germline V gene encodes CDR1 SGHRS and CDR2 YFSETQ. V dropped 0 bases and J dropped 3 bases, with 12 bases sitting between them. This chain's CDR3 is CASSLDTGYDTEAFF. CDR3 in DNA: TGCGCCAGCAGCTTGGACACAGGGTATGACACTGAAGCTTTCTTT.

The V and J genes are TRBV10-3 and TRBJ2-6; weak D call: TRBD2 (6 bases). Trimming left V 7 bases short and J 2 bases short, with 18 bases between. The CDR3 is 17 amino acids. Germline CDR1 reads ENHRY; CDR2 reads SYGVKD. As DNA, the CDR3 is TGTGCCATCATGGGCGGCGGGGAAGTTGCTGGGGCCAACGTCCTGACTTTC. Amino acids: CAIMGGGEVAGANVLTF.

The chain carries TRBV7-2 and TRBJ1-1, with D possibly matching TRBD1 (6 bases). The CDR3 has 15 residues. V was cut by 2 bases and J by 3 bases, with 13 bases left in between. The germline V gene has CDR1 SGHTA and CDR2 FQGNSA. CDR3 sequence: CASSLTGGGHTEAFF. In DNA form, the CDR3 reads TGTGCCAGCAGCTTAACCGGGGGGGGCCACACTGAAGCTTTCTTT.